Listed below are T cell receptor beta chains from one sample, sequenced in a study of shared T cell receptors in the human thymus. Libraries were prepared by immunoSEQ multiplex PCR; TCRdb keeps only in-frame clonotypes and omits some of them. The sample lists approximately 730,000 clones; approximately 83% were seen once. This sample also belongs to another study, concerning human thymus T cells.

Sequencing was carried out using thymocytes. All receptors come from a girl under three years old with a congenital heart defect. Each CDR3 is given with its conserved first and last residue. The order of the fields is V gene, J gene, clone size, D gene, CDR3 protein, CDR3 DNA. The D gene is left open where the match is weak. Clone size, where shown, is once, few, many, or a class for clones that have expanded.

V: TRBV20-1; J: TRBJ2-1; size: few; D: -; CDR3: CSARDPNEQFF; DNA: TGCAGTGCTAGAGATCCTAATGAGCAGTTCTTC
V: TRBV7-2; J: TRBJ2-3; size: -; D: TRBD1; CDR3: CASKGQASTVDTQYF; DNA: TGTGCCAGTAAGGGACAGGCTTCGACAGTAGATACGCAGTATTTT
V: TRBV6-1; J: TRBJ1-5; size: -; D: -; CDR3: CASSEKVGDSNQPQHF; DNA: TGTGCCAGCAGTGAGAAGGTAGGGGATTCAAATCAGCCCCAGCATTTT
V: TRBV10-3; J: TRBJ1-6; size: -; D: -; CDR3: CAISEQGRSPLHF; DNA: TGTGCCATCAGTGAACAGGGTCGTTCACCCCTCCACTTT
V: TRBV19; J: TRBJ1-5; size: once; D: -; CDR3: CASTKRGVGTVGNQPQHF; DNA: TGTGCCAGTACCAAAAGAGGTGTCGGAACGGTGGGCAATCAGCCCCAGCATTTT
V: TRBV7-2; J: TRBJ1-5; size: -; D: -; CDR3: CASSLALGGYDQPQHF; DNA: TGTGCCAGCAGCTTAGCGTTGGGGGGTTATGATCAGCCCCAGCATTTT
V: TRBV7-9; J: TRBJ1-1; size: -; D: -; CDR3: CASSLGLDRSLEAFF; DNA: TGTGCCAGCAGCTTAGGGCTAGACAGGTCCCTTGAAGCTTTCTTT
V: TRBV5-4; J: TRBJ2-1; size: -; D: -; CDR3: CASSLGGESNEQFF; DNA: TGTGCCAGCAGCTTGGGTGGGGAGTCCAATGAGCAGTTCTTC
V: TRBV19; J: TRBJ2-5; size: -; D: -; CDR3: CASSLRQENQETQYF; DNA: TGTGCCAGTAGTCTCCGACAGGAAAACCAAGAGACCCAGTACTTC
V: TRBV6-5; J: TRBJ1-1; size: -; D: -; CDR3: CASSYSILRVNTEAFF; DNA: TGTGCCAGCAGTTACTCGATCTTGCGGGTGAACACTGAAGCTTTCTTT
V: TRBV5-4; J: TRBJ2-5; size: -; D: TRBD2; CDR3: CASSSMGLAGVKTQYF; DNA: TGTGCCAGCAGCTCGATGGGACTAGCGGGGGTAAAGACCCAGTACTTC
V: TRBV5-4; J: TRBJ1-4; size: -; D: -; CDR3: CASSHRQSTNEKLFF; DNA: TGTGCCAGCAGCCACAGACAGTCAACTAATGAAAAACTGTTTTTT
V: TRBV7-2; J: TRBJ1-1; size: -; D: -; CDR3: CASSLLQVNTEAFF; DNA: TGTGCCAGCAGCTTATTACAGGTAAACACTGAAGCTTTCTTT
V: TRBV15; J: TRBJ1-2; size: -; D: TRBD1; CDR3: CATSRASRPRFLWDRATAVYGYTF; DNA: TGTGCCACCAGCAGAGCTTCCAGGCCTCGCTTTCTTTGGGACAGGGCTACTGCGGTCTATGGCTACACCTTC
V: TRBV18; J: TRBJ1-3; size: -; D: TRBD1; CDR3: CASSSPGQGSTGNTIYF; DNA: TGTGCCAGCTCATCACCCGGACAGGGGTCGACTGGAAACACCATATATTTT
V: TRBV25-1; J: TRBJ2-2; size: -; D: -; CDR3: CASFFPWEGQRAGELFF; DNA: TGTGCCAGTTTCTTCCCATGGGAGGGACAAAGGGCCGGGGAGCTGTTTTTT
V: TRBV18; J: TRBJ2-7; size: -; D: TRBD1; CDR3: CASSPYTERDRDYEQYF; DNA: TGTGCCAGCTCACCTTACACCGAACGGGACAGGGATTACGAGCAGTACTTC
V: TRBV4-1; J: TRBJ2-3; size: -; D: -; CDR3: CASSQVEADTQYF; DNA: TGCGCCAGCAGCCAGGTGGAGGCAGATACGCAGTATTTT
V: TRBV11-2; J: TRBJ2-7; size: -; D: -; CDR3: CASSLGSNSGVREQYF; DNA: TGTGCCAGCAGCTTAGGCTCCAATTCAGGGGTCCGCGAGCAGTACTTC
V: TRBV7-6; J: TRBJ2-1; size: -; D: -; CDR3: CASSPPTHSSYNEQFF; DNA: TGTGCCAGCAGCCCACCGACCCACAGCTCCTACAATGAGCAGTTCTTC
V: TRBV9; J: TRBJ2-2; size: -; D: TRBD1; CDR3: CASSHRQGPTGELFF; DNA: TGTGCCAGCAGCCATAGACAGGGGCCCACCGGGGAGCTGTTTTTT
V: TRBV15; J: TRBJ1-5; size: -; D: -; CDR3: CATSSRGGEGDQPQHF; DNA: TGTGCCACCAGCTCCCGCGGGGGGGAAGGCGATCAGCCCCAGCATTTT
V: TRBV19; J: TRBJ1-3; size: once; D: -; CDR3: CASSFLQGNTIYF; DNA: TGTGCCAGTAGTTTCTTACAGGGAAACACCATATATTTT
V: TRBV5-1; J: TRBJ2-6; size: -; D: TRBD2; CDR3: CASSLEAGAGANVLTF; DNA: TGCGCCAGCAGCTTGGAAGCGGGGGCCGGGGCCAACGTCCTGACTTTC
V: TRBV7-9; J: TRBJ2-7; size: -; D: TRBD2; CDR3: CASSDSWEGNSYEQYF; DNA: TGTGCCAGCAGCGATAGTTGGGAGGGGAACTCCTACGAGCAGTACTTC